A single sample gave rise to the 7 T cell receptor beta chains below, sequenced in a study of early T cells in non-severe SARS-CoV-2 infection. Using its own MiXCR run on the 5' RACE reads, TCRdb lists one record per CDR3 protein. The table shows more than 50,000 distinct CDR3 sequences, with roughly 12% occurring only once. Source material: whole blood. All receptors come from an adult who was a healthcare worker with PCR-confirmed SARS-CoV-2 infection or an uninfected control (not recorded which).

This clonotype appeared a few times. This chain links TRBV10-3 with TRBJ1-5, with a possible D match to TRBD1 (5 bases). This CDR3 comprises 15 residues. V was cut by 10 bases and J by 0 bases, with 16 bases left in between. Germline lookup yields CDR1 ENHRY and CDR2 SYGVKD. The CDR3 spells CASTSGTVSNQPQHF. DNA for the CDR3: TGTGCCAGTACCTCCGGGACGGTTAGCAATCAGCCCCAGCATTTT.

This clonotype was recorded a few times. CDR3 in amino acids: CATTGGQWGQPQHF. CDR3 bases: TGCGCCACCACTGGGGGACAGTGGGGTCAGCCCCAGCATTTT. The genes are TRBV10-2 and TRBJ1-5; TRBD1 aligns across 7 bases. The CDR3 has 14 amino acids. Trimming at V came to 10 bases and at J to 6 bases, leaving 12 bases not matched to a gene. Per germline, CDR1 WSHSY and CDR2 SAAADI.

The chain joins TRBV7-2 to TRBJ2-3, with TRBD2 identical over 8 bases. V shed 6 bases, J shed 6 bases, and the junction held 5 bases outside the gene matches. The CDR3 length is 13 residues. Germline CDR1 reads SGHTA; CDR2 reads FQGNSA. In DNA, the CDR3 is TGTGCCAGCAGGACGGGGGGGCAGGATACGCAGTATTTT. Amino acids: CASRTGGQDTQYF.

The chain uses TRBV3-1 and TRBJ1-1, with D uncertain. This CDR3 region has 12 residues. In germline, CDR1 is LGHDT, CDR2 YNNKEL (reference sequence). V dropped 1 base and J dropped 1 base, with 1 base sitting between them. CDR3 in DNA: TGTGCCAGCAGCCAAGGGAACACTGAAGCTTTCTTT. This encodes CASSQGNTEAFF.

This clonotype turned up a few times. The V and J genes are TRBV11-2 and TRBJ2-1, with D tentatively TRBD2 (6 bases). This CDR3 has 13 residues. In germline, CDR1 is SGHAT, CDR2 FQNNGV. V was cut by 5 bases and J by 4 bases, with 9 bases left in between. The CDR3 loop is CASSETSYNEQFF. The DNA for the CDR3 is TGTGCCAGCAGCGAGACTAGTTACAATGAGCAGTTCTTC.

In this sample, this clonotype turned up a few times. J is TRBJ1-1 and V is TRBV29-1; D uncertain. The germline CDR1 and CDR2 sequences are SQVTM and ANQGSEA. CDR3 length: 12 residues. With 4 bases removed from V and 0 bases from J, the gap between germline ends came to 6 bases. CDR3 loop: CSVGLLNTEAFF. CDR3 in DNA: TGCAGCGTTGGGCTCTTGAACACTGAAGCTTTCTTT. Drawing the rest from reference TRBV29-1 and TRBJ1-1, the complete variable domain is SAVISQKPSRDICQRGTSLTIQCQVDSQVTMMFWYRQQPGQSLTLIATANQGSEATYESGFVIDKFPISRPNLTFSTLTVSNMSPEDSSIYLCSVGLLNTEAFFGQGTRLTVV.

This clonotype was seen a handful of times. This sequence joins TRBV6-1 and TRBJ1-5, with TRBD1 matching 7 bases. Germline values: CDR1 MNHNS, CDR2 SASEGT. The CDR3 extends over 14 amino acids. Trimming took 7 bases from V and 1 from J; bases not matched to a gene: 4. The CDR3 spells CASTRGTSNQPQHF. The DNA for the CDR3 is TGTGCCAGCACCAGGGGGACAAGCAATCAGCCCCAGCATTTT.